These T cell receptor beta chains were read from a single sample in a study of OX40 agonist ivuxolimab in advanced cancers. Measured with immunoSEQ multiplex PCR; TCRdb has only the in-frame clones, and not every one. The sample contains around 61,000 clones, 92% of which appear only once. The specimen was CD4+ or CD8+ T cells sorted from blood, collected in a trial of the OX40 agonist ivuxolimab. The source is an adult with an advanced solid tumor such as melanoma, head and neck, liver or kidney cancer. Each CDR3 is given with its conserved first and last residue. D genes are given only for firm matches. Some rows mark clone size as missing; the rest say once, few, many or name a class of expanded clone.

>.|.|TRBJ1-3|TRBV4-1
CASSQGVLGNTIYF
TGCGCCAGCAGCCAAGGGGTACTTGGAAACACCATATATTTT
>.|.|TRBJ1-1|TRBV18
CASSRGREGGMNTEAFF
TGTGCCAGCTCACGAGGCAGGGAGGGGGGGATGAACACTGAAGCTTTCTTT
>.|TRBD1|TRBJ1-5|TRBV4-3
CASSLGTGGRINQPQHF
TGCGCCAGCAGCCTGGGGACAGGGGGTAGGATCAATCAGCCCCAGCATTTT
>.|.|TRBJ1-5|TRBV10-3
CAISDWGTRGQPQHF
TGTGCCATCAGTGACTGGGGGACCAGGGGCCAGCCCCAGCATTTT
>.|.|TRBJ1-2|TRBV6-1
CASSVQNLGNYGYTF
TGTGCCAGCAGTGTACAGAATCTGGGTAACTATGGCTACACCTTC
>.|.|TRBJ2-5|TRBV5-4
CASSHQETQYF
TGTGCCAGCAGCCATCAAGAGACCCAGTACTTC
>.|.|TRBJ1-1|TRBV28
CASSFRVNTEAFF
TGTGCCAGCAGTTTTCGGGTGAACACTGAAGCTTTCTTT
>.|TRBD2|TRBJ2-1|TRBV14
CASSLPAGGSYNEQFF
TGTGCCAGCAGCCTACCAGCGGGAGGGTCCTACAATGAGCAGTTCTTC
>.|.|TRBJ2-4|TRBV28
CASSLQGGIQYF
TGTGCCAGCAGTTTACAGGGGGGCATTCAGTACTTC
>.|TRBD1|TRBJ2-4|TRBV30
CAWSPWTGRNIQYF
TGTGCCTGGAGTCCCTGGACAGGGAGGAACATTCAGTACTTC
>.|.|TRBJ1-1|TRBV27
CASSLTLSDLGTEAFF
TGTGCCAGCAGTTTAACTTTGTCAGATCTTGGCACTGAAGCTTTCTTT
>.|TRBD1|TRBJ2-5|TRBV11-3
CASSLGAGGQETQYF
TGTGCCAGCAGCTTAGGGGCAGGGGGACAAGAGACCCAGTACTTC
>.|TRBD2|TRBJ2-1|TRBV28
CASSSRTSGGAIGNEQFF
TGTGCCAGCAGTTCCCGGACTAGCGGGGGGGCCATTGGCAATGAGCAGTTCTTC
>.|.|TRBJ1-1|TRBV19
CASIDLEDSLNTEAFF
TGTGCCAGTATCGATTTGGAGGACAGTTTGAACACTGAAGCTTTCTTT
>.|TRBD2|TRBJ2-1|TRBV9
CASSVMESGGIDYEQFF
TGTGCCAGCAGCGTGATGGAAAGCGGGGGGATTGATTATGAGCAGTTCTTC
>.|.|TRBJ2-3|TRBV29-1
CSVEDITYLSTDTQYF
TGCAGCGTTGAAGACATCACCTACCTTAGCACAGATACGCAGTATTTT
>.|.|TRBJ2-7|TRBV5-4
CASSPGLGEQYF
TGTGCCAGCAGCCCTGGGTTGGGTGAGCAGTACTTC
>.|.|TRBJ2-1|TRBV4-2
CASRYGDEQFF
TGTGCCAGCAGATACGGCGATGAGCAGTTCTTC
>.|.|TRBJ2-1|TRBV4-2
CASSPPGRRPANEQFF
TGTGCCAGCAGCCCTCCCGGCCGGAGACCTGCCAATGAGCAGTTCTTC
>once|.|TRBJ2-2|TRBV19
CASTDSTGELFF
TGTGCCAGTACAGATTCCACCGGGGAGCTGTTTTTT
>.|TRBD2|TRBJ2-1|TRBV19
CASSMGLLSNEQFF
TGTGCCAGTAGTATGGGACTATTAAGCAATGAGCAGTTCTTC
>.|TRBD2|TRBJ2-1|TRBV6-1
CASGGVGDYYNEQFF
TGTGCCAGCGGGGGAGTGGGGGACTACTACAATGAGCAGTTCTTC
>.|.|TRBJ1-3|TRBV28
CASRRGRSGNTIYF
TGTGCCAGCAGGCGGGGGAGGTCTGGAAACACCATATATTTT
>.|TRBD1|TRBJ1-5|TRBV4-1
CASSAGTGYQPQHF
TGCGCCAGCAGCGCCGGGACAGGCTATCAGCCCCAGCATTTT
>.|.|TRBJ2-2|TRBV10-3
CAISDLATNTGELFF
TGTGCCATCAGTGACCTAGCCACGAACACCGGGGAGCTGTTTTTT
>.|.|TRBJ2-3|TRBV28
CASSLSWGSTDTQYF
TGTGCCAGCAGTTTGTCATGGGGGTCCACAGATACGCAGTATTTT
>.|TRBD1|TRBJ1-6|TRBV10-3
CAISDRGSTYNSPLHF
TGTGCCATCAGTGACAGGGGGAGTACCTATAATTCACCCCTCCACTTT
>.|.|TRBJ2-3|TRBV7-9
CASSLGGDPGASTDTQYF
TGTGCCAGCAGCTTAGGAGGGGATCCGGGGGCTAGCACAGATACGCAGTATTTT
>.|.|TRBJ1-1|TRBV4-2
CASSPGTSFTEAFF
TGTGCCAGCAGCCCGGGGACATCTTTCACTGAAGCTTTCTTT
>.|TRBD1|TRBJ2-1|TRBV7-9
CASSLLAGGAREQFF
TGTGCCAGCAGCTTGCTGGCAGGGGGCGCGAGGGAGCAGTTCTTC
>.|.|TRBJ1-5|TRBV2
CASSDVGRGRNQPQHF
TGTGCCAGCAGTGACGTCGGCAGGGGACGCAATCAGCCCCAGCATTTT
>.|TRBD2|TRBJ2-2|TRBV9
CASSEGTSGRAGELFF
TGTGCCAGCAGCGAGGGGACTAGCGGGAGGGCCGGGGAGCTGTTTTTT
>.|.|TRBJ1-2|TRBV6-5
CASTTGGPGYTF
TGTGCCAGCACCACGGGGGGGCCTGGCTACACCTTC
>.|.|TRBJ2-2|TRBV5-1
CASSLWGGTDTGELFF
TGCGCCAGCAGCTTGTGGGGCGGGACCGATACCGGGGAGCTGTTTTTT
>.|.|TRBJ2-7|TRBV6-1
CASSEQSGPYEQYF
TGTGCCAGCAGTGAACAAAGCGGACCCTACGAGCAGTACTTC
>.|TRBD2|TRBJ2-5|TRBV4-3
CASSQEAAGDLETQYF
TGCGCCAGCAGCCAAGAGGCAGCGGGAGACTTGGAGACCCAGTACTTC
>.|.|TRBJ1-5|TRBV15
CATSRDGTGLYQPQHF
TGTGCCACCAGCAGAGATGGTACAGGGCTGTATCAGCCCCAGCATTTT
>.|.|TRBJ1-6|TRBV9
CASSVGAASAVGSPLHF
TGTGCCAGCAGCGTAGGGGCTGCCTCAGCGGTCGGTTCACCCCTCCACTTT
>.|.|TRBJ2-1|TRBV4-3
CASSQVRNEQFF
TGCGCCAGCAGCCAAGTCCGCAATGAGCAGTTCTTC
>.|TRBD2|TRBJ2-1|TRBV23-1
CASSQSWASGRGDNEQFF
TGCGCCAGCAGTCAATCCTGGGCTAGCGGGAGGGGGGACAATGAGCAGTTCTTC
>.|TRBD1|TRBJ1-5|TRBV19
CASETGTGRQPQHF
TGTGCCAGTGAGACCGGGACAGGGAGACAGCCCCAGCATTTT
>.|TRBD1|TRBJ2-3|TRBV11-3
CASSATAGIGQGATADTQYF
TGTGCCAGCAGCGCGACCGCGGGAATTGGACAGGGGGCGACCGCAGATACGCAGTATTTT
>.|TRBD2|TRBJ2-1|TRBV30
CAWSPASGVYNEQFF
TGTGCCTGGAGTCCCGCTAGCGGGGTCTACAATGAGCAGTTCTTC
>.|.|TRBJ1-1|TRBV14
CASRHRDTEAFF
TGTGCCAGCAGACACAGGGACACTGAAGCTTTCTTT
>few|.|TRBJ2-7|TRBV27
CASSFSPPNEQYF
TGTGCCAGCAGTTTTTCCCCCCCCAACGAGCAGTACTTC
>.|.|TRBJ1-1|TRBV28
CASSFVRVWDNTEAFF
TGTGCCAGCAGTTTTGTCCGGGTCTGGGATAACACTGAAGCTTTCTTT
>.|.|TRBJ2-3|TRBV18
CASSPRARWGIDWYF
TGTGCCAGCTCCCCGAGGGCTCGGTGGGGAATCGATTGGTATTTT